This record concerns one T cell receptor (beta chain) sequence. Its antigen is not identified. CDR1 SSHAT and CDR2 FNYEAQ come from the germline V gene (reference sequence). This CDR3 comprises 12 residues. With 60 Vbeta and 13 Jbeta primers, the PCR was carried out. Assay: immunoSEQ multiplex PCR; the TCRdb copy retains only in-frame clones and omits some. The sample shows roughly 100,000 clones, about 80% of them seen only once. The sample comes from a study of cytomegalovirus exposure and HLA in healthy donors. Study findings and constraints: Researchers reported that a few CMV-associated chains were confirmed in vitro as CMV antigen-specific. Reports credit the classifier with highly specific, highly sensitive diagnosis of cytomegalovirus status.

This TCR derives from a woman in her thirties or forties in good health and CMV-seronegative. The rearrangement uses TRBV7-7 and TRBJ2-6; a weak D match, TRBD1 (5 bases). Specimen: PBMCs. CDR3 sequence: CAAGSGANVLTF. The CDR3 DNA reads as TGTGCTGCAGGGTCTGGGGCCAACGTCCTGACTTTC.